This T cell receptor beta chain came from a study of OX40 agonist ivuxolimab in advanced cancers. Across the study: Partial responses occurred in Three dose-escalation patients, one with hepatocellular carcinoma and two with cutaneous melanoma. Notes on the study in general: Expanded clones were, on average, more numerous among CD8+ T cells than CD4+.

For this clone: Its specificity is not known. A junction end diverges from the germline sequence, so it may reflect a read error.

Enrollment shut out patients with autoimmune disease history or systemic immunosuppression. This CDR3 has 16 residues. The germline CDR1 and CDR2 sequences are KGHSH and LQKENI. Libraries were prepared by immunoSEQ multiplex PCR; TCRdb keeps only in-frame clonotypes and omits some of them. This repertoire shows about 42,000 clones, roughly nine tenths found once; its top ten account for about 4.5%. This material consisted of CD4+ or CD8+ T cells sorted from blood, taken in a trial of the OX40 agonist ivuxolimab. The TCR comes from an adult with an advanced solid tumor such as melanoma, head and neck, liver or kidney cancer. This sequence joins TRBV18 and TRBJ1-1; the match to TRBD1 covers 9 bases. DNA for the CDR3: TGTGCCAGCTCACCCCGCGGACAGGGGTTGAACACTGAAGCTTCCTTT. It yields the protein CASSPRGQGLNTEASF.